The 31 T cell receptor beta chains below were found in one sample sequenced in a study of regulatory T cells in long-lasting Graves disease. Researchers made TCR beta libraries by using iRepertoire HTBI primers and running Arm-PCR on CDR3 regions. Each CDR3 protein is one row after TCRdb ran MiXCR on the multiplex PCR reads. Of some 430,000 distinct CDR3 sequences in the sample, 20% to 25% were seen once. Time point indicated: persistent/refractory GD, antithyroid drugs over 5 years with positive TRAb. The TCR library used RNA extracted from PBMCs. The sample was peripheral blood mononuclear cells (PBMCs), taken when the disease was refractory, from a patient treated with antithyroid drugs. Receptor source: a female donor with Graves disease.

This clonotype was seen a few times. Germline and junction disagree at one end, which may indicate a read error. The V call is TRBV7-3, the J call TRBJ2-5, with D uncertain. CDR1 and CDR2 (germline): SGHTA, FQGTGA. The CDR3 is 15 amino acids. CDR3 amino acids: CASSLMATTGRVWNF. Written as DNA, the CDR3 is TGTGCCAGCAGCTTAATGGCCACCACCGGACGGGTCTGGAACTTC.

This clonotype showed up just a few times. One junction end does not reproduce the germline sequence, and a read error may be involved. The chain carries TRBV7-2 and TRBJ2-2; D remains ambiguous. The CDR3 loop spans 18 amino acids. CDR1 is SGHTA and CDR2 is FQGNSA in the germline V gene. CDR3 residues: CASSLVGLLATRAGELFF. As DNA, the CDR3 is TGTGCCAGTAGCTTAGTGGGCCTCTTGGCCACCCGAGCCGGGGAGCTGTTTTTT.

There are a few counts of this clonotype. The chain couples TRBV9 to TRBJ1-2; 8 bases are a match to TRBD1. Germline assignment: CDR1 SGDLS and CDR2 YYNGEE. This CDR3 is 16 amino acids long. Germline trimming cut 4 bases from V and 3 bases from J; bases unmatched to any gene: 11. The CDR3 coding sequence is TGTGCCAGCAGCCCACGTTCGGACAGGGTGGACTATGGCTACACCTTC. Translation: CASSPRSDRVDYGYTF.

The rearrangement uses TRBV18 and TRBJ2-7; D is perhaps TRBD1 or TRBD2 (5 bases each). Germline CDR1 reads KGHSH; CDR2 reads LQKENI. The CDR3 totals 14 residues. Trimming left V 1 base short and J 6 bases short, with 13 bases between. The CDR3 protein is CASSPRDLLIEQYF. CDR3 nucleotide sequence: TGTGCCAGCTCACCACGGGACCTCCTGATCGAGCAGTACTTC.

This clonotype was seen many times. The J gene is TRBJ2-7, the V gene TRBV7-9; 8 nucleotides agree with TRBD1. The germline CDR1 and CDR2 sequences are SEHNR and FQNEAQ (reference sequence). CDR3 length equals 14 residues. V lost 5 bases, J lost 1 base, and 4 bases stayed unmatched. CDR3 amino acids: CASSLDRESYEQYF. In DNA form, the CDR3 reads TGTGCCAGCAGCCTGGACAGGGAGTCCTACGAGCAGTACTTC.

In this sample, this clonotype turned up a few times. The rearrangement joins TRBV4-2 to TRBJ2-7; perhaps TRBD1 as D (6 bases). The V gene lost 1 base and the J gene lost 5 bases, with 15 bases spanning the gap. Germline values: CDR1 LGHNA, CDR2 YNFKEQ. CDR3 length equals 15 residues. CDR3 amino acids: CASSQGTERMDEQYF. The CDR3 DNA sequence: TGTGCCAGCAGCCAAGGGACAGAGAGGATGGACGAGCAGTACTTC.

This chain joins TRBV24-1 and TRBJ2-6; a weak D match, TRBD1 (6 bases). Germline CDR1 is KGHDR and CDR2 is SFDVKD. The CDR3 is 17 residues long. Trimming cost V 0 bases and J 0 bases, with 8 bases left between them. DNA for the CDR3: TGTGCCACCAGTGATTTGGACAGGACCTCTGGGGCCAACGTCCTGACTTTC. It encodes CATSDLDRTSGANVLTF.

This clonotype appeared many times. The rearrangement uses TRBV6-1 and TRBJ1-1; the D gene is possibly TRBD1 (6 bases). With 9 bases removed from V and 11 bases from J, the gap between germline ends came to 19 bases. Germline lookup yields CDR1 MNHNS and CDR2 SASEGT. There are 12 residues in the CDR3. The CDR3 sequence is CASSPLQGGAFF. The CDR3 DNA reads as TGTGCCAGTAGCCCTTTACAGGGTGGGGCTTTCTTT.

There are many counts of this clonotype. The chain links TRBV7-8 to TRBJ2-7; perhaps TRBD2 as D (5 bases). Germline CDR1 and CDR2: SGHVS and FQNEAQ. The V gene lost 3 bases and the J gene lost 0 bases, with 9 bases spanning the gap. This CDR3 spans 14 amino acids. CDR3 DNA: TGTGCCAGCAGCTTTCGGAGGTCCTCCTACGAGCAGTACTTC. This codes for CASSFRRSSYEQYF.

This clonotype occurred many times. The chain is built from TRBV3-1 and TRBJ2-7; no clear D. The CDR3 extends over 14 amino acids. The V and J ends lost 1 base and 2 bases respectively, with 9 bases between them. CDR1 and CDR2 from the germline V gene are LGHDT and YNNKEL (reference sequence). The CDR3 loop reads CASSQGDVTYEQYF. CDR3 nucleotides: TGTGCCAGCAGCCAAGGCGACGTCACCTACGAGCAGTACTTC.

The CDR3, as DNA: TGCGCCAGCAGCAATAGCGGGGAGCAGTACTTC. Its protein is CASSNSGEQYF. The chain couples TRBV5-1 to TRBJ2-7; 7 nucleotides align to TRBD2. With V trimmed by 4 bases and J by 7 bases, 2 bases remained unmatched. The CDR3 totals 11 residues. Per germline, CDR1 SGHRS and CDR2 YFSETQ.

This clonotype was detected ten times or more. The chain carries TRBV10-3 and TRBJ1-2, with D possibly matching TRBD1 (6 bases). The CDR3 length is 14 residues. V lost 8 bases and J 8 bases, leaving 21 bases between the germline ends. Germline CDR1 reads ENHRY; CDR2 reads SYGVKD. This CDR3 reads CAISGAELREGYTF. For the CDR3, the DNA is TGTGCCATCTCAGGGGCGGAACTCCGGGAAGGCTACACCTTC.

This clonotype was observed a few times. The chain combines TRBV20-1 with TRBJ2-7; TRBD2 matches 13 bases. CDR1 is DFQATT, CDR2 SNEGSKA, per germline (reference sequence). The CDR3 covers 15 residues. Losses at the gene ends were 6 bases for V and 4 bases for J; bases not matched to a gene: 9. The CDR3 loop is CSATPGTSGIYEQYF. The CDR3 region has the DNA TGCAGTGCCACGCCCGGGACTAGCGGGATTTACGAGCAGTACTTC.

As concerns this clonotype: This sequence may be a read error, since a much larger clone differs from it by one base. This chain joins TRBV28 and TRBJ2-5; 9 positions agree with TRBD2. Germline CDR1 MDHEN, CDR2 SYDVKM. The CDR3 sequence is 15 residues long. CDR3 DNA: TGTGCCAGCAGTTTTCCCAGCGGGAGGCCCGAGACCCAGTGCTTC. Encoded protein: CASSFPSGRPETQCF.

This clonotype was recorded a few times. The V gene is TRBV27, the J gene TRBJ1-1, with 8 bases lining up with TRBD1. The ends lost 5 bases at V and 1 base at J; junction bases unmatched: 9. This CDR3 contains 16 residues. Germline V gene data show CDR1 as MNHEY and CDR2 as SMNVEV (reference sequence). The CDR3 region has the DNA TGTGCCAGCAGTCCCTACACCGGGACAGGGAACACTGAAGCTTTCTTT. This gives the protein CASSPYTGTGNTEAFF.

The V gene is TRBV30, the J gene TRBJ1-3, with D uncertain. The V end lost 5 bases, the J end lost 1 base, and 6 bases lay between the germline ends. This CDR3 comprises 12 residues. Germline lookup yields CDR1 GTSNPN and CDR2 SVGIG (reference sequence). CDR3 residues: CAWDGSGNTIYF. Here the CDR3 DNA reads TGTGCCTGGGACGGTTCTGGAAACACCATATATTTT. The full variable domain, with the rest looked up from reference TRBV30 and TRBJ1-3, is SQTIHQWPATLVQPVGSPLSLECTVEGTSNPNLYWYRQAAGRGLQLLFYSVGIGQISSEVPQNLSASRPQDRQFILSSKKLLLSDSGFYLCAWDGSGNTIYFGEGSWLTVV.

This clonotype was seen many times. The chain carries TRBV29-1 and TRBJ1-2; no definite D call. In germline, CDR1 is SQVTM, CDR2 ANQGSEA. CDR3 length equals 15 residues. Trimming took 0 bases from V and 0 from J, leaving 11 bases between them. The CDR3 DNA is TGCAGCGTTGAAGATACGAGAAAAGCTAACTATGGCTACACCTTC. Its protein is CSVEDTRKANYGYTF.

The J gene is TRBJ1-1, the V gene TRBV29-1; no reliable D call. The CDR3 loop spans 13 amino acids. Germline CDR1 reads SQVTM; CDR2 reads ANQGSEA. The CDR3 bases are TGCATGGAGGAACCCTTCGGGAACACTGAAGCTTTCTTT. Its protein product is CMEEPFGNTEAFF.

This chain joins TRBV12-3 or TRBV12-4 and TRBJ1-5, with D possibly TRBD1 on 6 matching bases. Trimming cost V 4 bases and J 4 bases, with 14 bases left between them. The CDR3 contains 15 residues. CDR3 sequence: CASSSGTPENQPQHF. CDR3 DNA: TGTGCCAGCAGTTCCGGGACACCTGAAAATCAGCCCCAGCATTTT.

Of note for this clonotype: At one boundary the junction diverges from the germline segment, which might be a read error. The chain has TRBV19 and TRBJ2-7; 7 nucleotides align to TRBD1. The CDR3 is 15 residues long. The germline gives CDR1 LNHDA, CDR2 SQIVND (reference sequence). CDR3 loop: CASSPNSGTAYERYF. CDR3 nucleotide sequence: TGTGCCAGTAGTCCCAATTCCGGGACAGCCTACGAGCGGTACTTC.

This clonotype has at least ten counts. The V call is TRBV24-1, the J call TRBJ2-5; D remains ambiguous. V was cut by 2 bases and J by 2 bases, with 2 bases left in between. CDR3 size: 12 residues. Per the germline V gene, CDR1 is KGHDR and CDR2 is SFDVKD. CDR3 DNA: TGTGCCACCAGTGATTGGCAAGAGACCCAGTACTTC. This sequence encodes CATSDWQETQYF.

This clonotype was counted ten times or more. The rearrangement uses TRBV28 and TRBJ1-6; D uncertain. The CDR3 is made up of 16 amino acids. The V end lost 3 bases, the J end lost 4 bases, and 13 bases lay between the germline ends. Germline V gene data show CDR1 as MDHEN and CDR2 as SYDVKM. The DNA for the CDR3 is TGTGCCAGCAGTTTCTACAGTCTAAGATATAATTCACCCCTCCACTTT. It translates to CASSFYSLRYNSPLHF. Complete variable domain (other parts from reference TRBV28 and TRBJ1-6): DVKVTQSSRYLVKRTGEKVFLECVQDMDHENMFWYRQDPGLGLRLIYFSYDVKMKEKGDIPEGYSVSREKKERFSLILESASTNQTSMYLCASSFYSLRYNSPLHFGNGTRLTVT.

This clonotype was seen at least ten times. The chain recombines TRBV6-1 with TRBJ2-5; TRBD2 agrees at 14 bases. Germline trimming cut 6 bases from V and 4 bases from J; bases unmatched to any gene: 4. The germline CDR1 and CDR2 sequences are MNHNS and SASEGT. The CDR3 runs 15 residues. In DNA form, the CDR3 reads TGTGCCAGCAGGGGGACTAGCGGGGGTGGAGAGACCCAGTACTTC. Its translation: CASRGTSGGGETQYF.

This rearrangement joins TRBV7-9 to TRBJ1-2; a possible D gene is TRBD1 (5 bases). The CDR3 sequence is 17 residues long. The V and J ends lost 1 base and 4 bases respectively, with 19 bases between them. The germline CDR1 and CDR2 sequences are SEHNR and FQNEAQ (reference sequence). CDR3 coding DNA: TGTGCCAGCAGCTTAGTCCAAATTCTTCGGGGGACCTATGGCTACACCTTC. This codes for CASSLVQILRGTYGYTF.

This clonotype was detected many times. The chain couples TRBV10-3 to TRBJ1-6, with D perhaps TRBD1 (6 bases). Germline V gene sequence: CDR1 ENHRY, CDR2 SYGVKD. The CDR3 extends over 14 amino acids. V dropped 2 bases and J dropped 10 bases, with 12 bases sitting between them. The CDR3 here is CAISEPTGGSPLHF. The CDR3 DNA sequence: TGTGCCATCAGTGAGCCGACAGGCGGGTCACCCCTCCACTTT.

This clonotype was counted at least ten times. This chain links TRBV15 with TRBJ1-4; D perhaps matches TRBD1 (5 bases). The V and J ends lost 11 bases and 3 bases respectively, with 13 bases between them. Germline loops: CDR1 LNHNV, CDR2 YYDKDF (reference sequence). The CDR3 is 13 amino acids. DNA for the CDR3: TGTGCCTCCCGGGGCAGATCTAATGAAAAACTGTTTTTT. Its translation is CASRGRSNEKLFF.

There are many counts of this clonotype. The J gene is TRBJ1-2, the V gene TRBV15, with D possibly being TRBD1 (5 bases). Germline lookup yields CDR1 LNHNV and CDR2 YYDKDF (reference sequence). V was shortened by 9 bases and J by 0 bases, with 8 bases between the two germline ends. The CDR3 loop spans 12 amino acids. CDR3 sequence reads: CATSGPNYGYTF. The CDR3 DNA is TGTGCCACGTCGGGGCCTAACTATGGCTACACCTTC.

Note on this clonotype: A read error may account for a junction end that differs from germline. The chain is built from TRBV28 and TRBJ1-1, with D perhaps TRBD1 (6 bases). There are 14 residues in the CDR3. From germline, CDR1 is MDHEN and CDR2 SYDVKM. The chain's CDR3 is CDSSLSQGRAEAFF. CDR3 sequence (DNA): TGTGACAGCAGTTTATCCCAGGGGAGAGCTGAAGCTTTCTTT.

V is TRBV6-2 or TRBV6-3 and J is TRBJ2-1; D call uncertain. CDR1 and CDR2 (germline): MNHEY, SVGEGT. The length of the CDR3 is 15 residues. Trimming shortened V by 5 bases and J by 3 bases, and 14 bases separated the two germline ends. Here the CDR3 reads CASSQLGAIYNEQFF. The CDR3 bases are TGTGCCAGCAGTCAGCTCGGAGCTATCTACAATGAGCAGTTCTTC.

Ten or more counts support this clonotype. V is TRBV11-2 and J is TRBJ1-2; no reliable D call. Per the germline V gene, CDR1 is SGHAT and CDR2 is FQNNGV. The ends were cut back, 5 bases at V and 8 bases at J, with 18 bases in the middle. The length of the CDR3 is 14 residues. As DNA, the CDR3 is TGTGCCAGCAGCCGTGACCAGGTCGAGGGCGGCTACACCTTC. It codes for CASSRDQVEGGYTF.

The sample holds many counts of this clonotype. This chain connects TRBV28 to TRBJ2-7, with unresolved D. CDR1 is MDHEN, CDR2 SYDVKM, per germline. The CDR3 contains 15 residues. V was clipped by 2 bases and J by 3 bases, with 14 bases between them. For the CDR3, the DNA is TGTGCCAGCAGTTTAGACGATGATGGGCGCTACGAGCAGTACTTC. Protein product: CASSLDDDGRYEQYF.